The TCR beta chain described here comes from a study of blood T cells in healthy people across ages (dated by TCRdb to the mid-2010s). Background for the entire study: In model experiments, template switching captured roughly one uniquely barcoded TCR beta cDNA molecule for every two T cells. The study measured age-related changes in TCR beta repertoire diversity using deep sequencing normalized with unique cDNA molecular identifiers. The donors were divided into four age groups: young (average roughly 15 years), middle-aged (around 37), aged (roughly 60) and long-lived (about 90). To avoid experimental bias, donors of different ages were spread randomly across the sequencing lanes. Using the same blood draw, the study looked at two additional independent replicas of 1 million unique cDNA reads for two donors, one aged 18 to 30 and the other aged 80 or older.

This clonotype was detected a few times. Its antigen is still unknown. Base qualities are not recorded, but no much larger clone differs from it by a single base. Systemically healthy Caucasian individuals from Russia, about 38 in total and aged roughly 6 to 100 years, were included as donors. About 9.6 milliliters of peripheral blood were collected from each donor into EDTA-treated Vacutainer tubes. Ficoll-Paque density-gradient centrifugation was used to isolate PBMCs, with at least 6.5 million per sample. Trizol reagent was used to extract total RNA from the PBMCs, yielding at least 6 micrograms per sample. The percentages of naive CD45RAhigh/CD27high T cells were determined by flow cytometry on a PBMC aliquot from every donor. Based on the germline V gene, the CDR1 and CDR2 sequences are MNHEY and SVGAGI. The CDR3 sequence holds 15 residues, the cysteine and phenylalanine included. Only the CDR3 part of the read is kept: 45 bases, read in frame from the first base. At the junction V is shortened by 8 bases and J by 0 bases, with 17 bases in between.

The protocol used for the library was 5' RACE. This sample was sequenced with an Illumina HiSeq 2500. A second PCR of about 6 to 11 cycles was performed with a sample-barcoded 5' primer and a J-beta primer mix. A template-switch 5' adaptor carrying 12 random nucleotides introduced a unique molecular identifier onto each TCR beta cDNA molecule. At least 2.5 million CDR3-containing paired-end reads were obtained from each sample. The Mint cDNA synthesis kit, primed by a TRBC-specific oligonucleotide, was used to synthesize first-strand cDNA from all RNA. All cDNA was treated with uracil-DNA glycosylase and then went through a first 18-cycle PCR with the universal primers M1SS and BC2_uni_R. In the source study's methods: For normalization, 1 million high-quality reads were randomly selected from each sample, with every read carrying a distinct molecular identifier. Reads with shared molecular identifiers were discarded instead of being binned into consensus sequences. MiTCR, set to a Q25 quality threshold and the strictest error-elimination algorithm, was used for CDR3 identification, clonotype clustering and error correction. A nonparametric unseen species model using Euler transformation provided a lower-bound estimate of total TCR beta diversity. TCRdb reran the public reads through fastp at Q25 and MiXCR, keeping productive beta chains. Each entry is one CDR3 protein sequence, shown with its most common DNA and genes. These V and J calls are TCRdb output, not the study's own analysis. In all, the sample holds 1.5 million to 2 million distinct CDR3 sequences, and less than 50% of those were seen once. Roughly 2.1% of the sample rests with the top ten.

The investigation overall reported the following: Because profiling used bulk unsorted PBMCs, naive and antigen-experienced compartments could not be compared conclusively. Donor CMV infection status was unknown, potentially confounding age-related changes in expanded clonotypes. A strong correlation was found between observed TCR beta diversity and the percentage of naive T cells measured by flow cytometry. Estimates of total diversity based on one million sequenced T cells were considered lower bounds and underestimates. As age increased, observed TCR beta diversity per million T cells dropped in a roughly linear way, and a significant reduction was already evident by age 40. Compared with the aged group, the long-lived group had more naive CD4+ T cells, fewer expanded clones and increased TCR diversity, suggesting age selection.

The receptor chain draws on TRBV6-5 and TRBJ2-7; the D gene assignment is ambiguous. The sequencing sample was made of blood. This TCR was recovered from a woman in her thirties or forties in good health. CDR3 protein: CASSISYRRSYEQYF. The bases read TGTGCCAGCTCTATATCGTACCGGCGCTCCTACGAGCAGTACTTC.